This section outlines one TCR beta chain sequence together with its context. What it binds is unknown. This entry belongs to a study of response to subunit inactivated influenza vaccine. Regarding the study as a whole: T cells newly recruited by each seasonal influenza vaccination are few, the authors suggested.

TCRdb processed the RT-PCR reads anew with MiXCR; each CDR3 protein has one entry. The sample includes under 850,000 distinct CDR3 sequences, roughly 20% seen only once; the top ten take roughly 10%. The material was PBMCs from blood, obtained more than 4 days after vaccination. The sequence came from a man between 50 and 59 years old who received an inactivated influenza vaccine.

Written as DNA, the CDR3 is TGTGCCAGCAGCCAAGGGGCTTTCGCGGCCCCCTTAGCCCAGTACTTC. Amino acids: CASSQGAFAAPLAQYF. The chain recombines TRBV4-2 with TRBJ2-5; D is undetermined. The CDR3 sequence is 16 residues long. The V gene lost 1 base and the J gene lost 9 bases, with 21 bases spanning the gap. Germline assignment: CDR1 LGHNA and CDR2 YNFKEQ.